This TCR beta chain was recorded in a study of cytomegalovirus exposure and HLA in healthy donors. Study conclusions and caveats: Reports state that TCR beta sequences accurately predicted most subjects' HLA-A and HLA-B alleles.

As for this clone: Its antigen is not identified.

PCR used 60 Vbeta primers and 13 Jbeta primers. Measured with immunoSEQ multiplex PCR; TCRdb has only the in-frame clones, and not every one. The sample yields more than 200,000 clones, around 83% seen once. In germline, CDR1 is MGHRA, CDR2 YSYEKL. This CDR3 has 20 residues. V lost 1 base and J lost 1; bases outside the gene matches: 12. This clonotype was sampled from a girl between 10 and 17 years old in good health and CMV-seronegative. Material: PBMCs. V and J are TRBV4-1 and TRBJ2-2; 10 bases fit TRBD1. CDR3 in DNA: TGCGCCAGCAGCCAAGTCCCAAAATGGACAGGGGGTATGAACACCGGGGAGCTGTTTTTT. Translating it yields CASSQVPKWTGGMNTGELFF.